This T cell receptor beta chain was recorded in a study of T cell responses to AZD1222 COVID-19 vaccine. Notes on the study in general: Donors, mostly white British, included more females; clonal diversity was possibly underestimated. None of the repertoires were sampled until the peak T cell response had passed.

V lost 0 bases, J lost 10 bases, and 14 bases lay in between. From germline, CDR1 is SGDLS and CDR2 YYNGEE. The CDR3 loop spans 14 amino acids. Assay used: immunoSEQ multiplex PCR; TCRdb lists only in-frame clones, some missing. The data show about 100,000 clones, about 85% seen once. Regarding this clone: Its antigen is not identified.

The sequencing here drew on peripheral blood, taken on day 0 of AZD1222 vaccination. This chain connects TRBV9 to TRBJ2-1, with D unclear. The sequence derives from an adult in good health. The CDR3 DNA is TGTGCCAGCAGCGTAGCTGGCCGGGCAGAGGAGCAGTTCTTC. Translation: CASSVAGRAEEQFF.